This TCR beta chain was sequenced in a study of radiation and T cells in renal cell carcinoma. The CDR3 contains 13 residues. V shed 8 bases and J shed 1 base, with 10 bases lying between them. In germline, CDR1 is LNHDA, CDR2 SQIVND (reference sequence). Time point meaning: blood 4 weeks post-SBRT, at nephrectomy. Treatment meaning: 15 Gy SBRT to primary tumor, nephrectomy 4 weeks later. The tumor was a clear cell renal cell carcinoma. Some clones are missing from TCRdb's copy, which holds only in-frame ones; the method was immunoSEQ multiplex PCR. The sample carries fewer than 80,000 clones, less than 85% recorded once.

This receptor was obtained from a woman in her sixties with renal cell carcinoma. The chain uses TRBV19 and TRBJ2-3; D is ambiguous. The material was blood, obtained from a patient whose treatment included radiotherapy and nephrectomy. DNA of the CDR3: TGTGCCAGTCGCAGGTTAGGCACAGATACGCAGTATTTT. Protein: CASRRLGTDTQYF.